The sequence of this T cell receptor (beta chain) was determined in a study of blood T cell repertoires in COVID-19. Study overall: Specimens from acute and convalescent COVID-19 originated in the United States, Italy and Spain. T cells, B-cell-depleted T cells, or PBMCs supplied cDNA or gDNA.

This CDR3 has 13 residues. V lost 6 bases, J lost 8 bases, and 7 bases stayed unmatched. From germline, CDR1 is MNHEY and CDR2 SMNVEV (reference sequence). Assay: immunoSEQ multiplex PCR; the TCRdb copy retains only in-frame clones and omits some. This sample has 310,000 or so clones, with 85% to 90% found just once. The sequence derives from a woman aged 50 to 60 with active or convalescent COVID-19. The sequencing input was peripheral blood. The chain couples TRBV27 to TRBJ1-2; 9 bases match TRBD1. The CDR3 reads CASRKTGGVGYTF. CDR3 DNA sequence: TGTGCCAGCAGGAAAACAGGGGGCGTCGGCTACACCTTC.